The 8 T cell receptor beta chains below all came from one sample that was sequenced in a study of cytomegalovirus exposure and HLA in healthy donors. A multiplex PCR was run with 60 Vbeta primers and 13 Jbeta primers. Profiling relied on immunoSEQ multiplex PCR, and the TCRdb table lists in-frame clones only, not all of them. The data contain some 140,000 clones, around four fifths of them singletons. The sequenced sample consisted of PBMCs. Receptors originate from a woman between 45 and 65 years old in good health and CMV-seropositive.

This chain connects TRBV2 to TRBJ2-5; D gene unclear. The closer fit of TRBJ2-7 to the DNA end suggests the J call may be wrong. From germline, CDR1 is SNHLY and CDR2 FYNNEI. The CDR3 runs to 11 residues. CDR3 bases: TGTGCCAGCAGTGAACTAAACGAGCAGTACTTC. This sequence encodes CASSELNEQYF.

This sequence joins TRBV29-1 and TRBJ2-3; possibly TRBD1 for D (5 bases). The CDR3 consists of 13 residues. Germline V lookup: CDR1 SQVTM, CDR2 ANQGSEA. Trimming cost V 1 base and J 6 bases, with 11 bases left between them. CDR3 sequence: CSVEGPHRDTQYF. CDR3 bases: TGCAGCGTTGAAGGCCCCCACAGGGATACGCAGTATTTT.

As for this clone: Its ends do not fully match the called genes, so a read error is possible. The chain joins TRBV7-9 to TRBJ2-6; 9 bases map to TRBD1. The CDR3 runs 19 residues. Germline V CDR1 and CDR2: SEHNR, FQNEAQ (reference sequence). The CDR3 region has the DNA TGTTCCAGCAGTCCAGCATTAGGGACAGGGCTCTCTGGGGCCAACGTCCTGACTTTC. It is translated as CSSSPALGTGLSGANVLTF.

The genes are TRBV30 and TRBJ2-3, with D hard to call. Germline lookup yields CDR1 GTSNPN and CDR2 SVGIG (reference sequence). The ends were cut back, 3 bases at V and 0 bases at J, with 10 bases in the middle. The CDR3 is made up of 14 amino acids. CDR3 region: CAWRRKASTDTQYF. The CDR3 nucleotides are TGTGCCTGGAGGCGGAAGGCTAGCACAGATACGCAGTATTTT.

This clone was observed a few times. The chain combines TRBV7-8 with TRBJ1-2; 9 positions match TRBD1. The CDR3 runs 17 residues. The V segment lost 5 bases and the J segment 5 bases; nucleotides outside the gene matches: 15. CDR1 is SGHVS, CDR2 FQNEAQ, per germline. The CDR3 sequence: CASSPSFGTGSSYGYTF. The CDR3 nucleotides read TGTGCCAGCAGCCCTTCTTTCGGGACAGGGAGCAGTTATGGCTACACCTTC. Complete variable domain (other parts from reference TRBV7-8 and TRBJ1-2): GAGVSQSPRYKVAKRGQDVALRCDPISGHVSLFWYQQALGQGPEFLTYFQNEAQLDKSGLPSDRFFAERPEGSVSTLKIQRTQQEDSAVYLCASSPSFGTGSSYGYTFGSGTRLTVV.

As to this clone: An end of the junction differs from the germline gene, which may be a read error. CDR3 amino acids: CSSSSLPDTEAFF. In DNA form, the CDR3 reads TGTTCCAGCAGCTCCCTACCTGACACTGAAGCTTTCTTT. The rearrangement uses TRBV7-9 and TRBJ1-1; the D is unclear. Germline V gene data show CDR1 as SEHNR and CDR2 as FQNEAQ (reference sequence). The CDR3 is 13 residues long.

The chain uses TRBV14 and TRBJ2-5, with 10 bases identical to TRBD1. In germline, CDR1 is SGHDN, CDR2 FVKESK. The V gene end was trimmed by 1 base and the J gene end by 7 bases; junction bases not matched to a gene: 12. The CDR3 totals 17 residues. CDR3 loop: CASSQGDRGTASGTQYF. CDR3 nucleotides: TGTGCCAGCAGCCAAGGGGACAGGGGAACTGCCAGCGGGACCCAGTACTTC.

The genes are TRBV11-1 and TRBJ2-1; D not certain. The CDR3 runs 12 residues. Germline assignment: CDR1 SGHAT and CDR2 FQDESV (reference sequence). The germline V and J ends were trimmed by 6 bases and 4 bases, with 7 bases remaining between them. CDR3 coding DNA: TGTGCCAGCAGATCGGGTTACAATGAGCAGTTCTTC. This sequence encodes CASRSGYNEQFF.